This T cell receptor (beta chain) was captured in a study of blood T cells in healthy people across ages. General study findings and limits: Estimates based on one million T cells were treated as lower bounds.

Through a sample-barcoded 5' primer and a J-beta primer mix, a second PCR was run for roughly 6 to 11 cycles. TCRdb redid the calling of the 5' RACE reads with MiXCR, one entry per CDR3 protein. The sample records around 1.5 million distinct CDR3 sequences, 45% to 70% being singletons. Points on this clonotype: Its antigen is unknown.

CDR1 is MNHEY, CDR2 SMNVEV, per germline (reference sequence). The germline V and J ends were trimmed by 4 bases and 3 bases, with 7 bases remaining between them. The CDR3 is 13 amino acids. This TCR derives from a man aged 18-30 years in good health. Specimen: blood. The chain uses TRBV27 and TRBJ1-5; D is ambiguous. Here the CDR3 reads CASSSGNNQPQHF. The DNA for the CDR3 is TGTGCCAGCAGTTCCGGCAACAATCAGCCCCAGCATTTT.